The rows below give T cell receptor beta chains drawn from one sample of a study of blood T cell repertoires in COVID-19. Method: immunoSEQ multiplex PCR; TCRdb's copy keeps in-frame clones and lacks some. The sample lists a few hundred thousand clones, roughly 80% seen once, with 10% in the top ten. The sample taken for sequencing was peripheral blood. These receptors were obtained from an elderly woman with acute or convalescent COVID-19. Both conserved end residues are part of each CDR3. A D gene is named only where the DNA matches it firmly. Size is omitted from some rows. Given values are once, few, many or a class for expanded clones.

NA	TRBV12-5	few	TRBJ2-1	TGTGCTAGTGGCCCCCGCGGGGGAGGGGGGGGATCCTACAATGAGCAGTTCTTC	CASGPRGGGGGSYNEQFF
NA	TRBV7-3	NA	TRBJ2-1	TGTGCCAGCAGCCAGGGAATCCAGGGGAATGAGCAGTTCTTC	CASSQGIQGNEQFF
TRBD1	TRBV3-1/TRBV3-2	NA	TRBJ1-3	TGTGCCAGCAGTCCCCGGACAGGTCGGGCTGGAAACACCATATATTTT	CASSPRTGRAGNTIYF
NA	TRBV19	NA	TRBJ1-1	TGTGCCAGTGGGGAGCGGGGGGCGAACACTGAAGCTTTCTTT	CASGERGANTEAFF
TRBD1	TRBV5-1	NA	TRBJ1-1	TGCGCCAGCAGCTTCAACGGACAGGGAAACACTGAAGCTTTCTTT	CASSFNGQGNTEAFF
TRBD1	TRBV9	NA	TRBJ1-3	TGTGCCAGCAGCACCCAAGGACAGGGGTGGAACACCATATATTTT	CASSTQGQGWNTIYF
TRBD1	TRBV6-2/TRBV6-3	NA	TRBJ1-5	TGTGCCAGCAGTTACGGGGGACAGAATCAGCCCCAGCATTTT	CASSYGGQNQPQHF
TRBD2	TRBV4-3	NA	TRBJ2-7	TGCGCCAGCAGCCCGGGGACTACAAACTACGAGCAGTACTTC	CASSPGTTNYEQYF
NA	TRBV4-1	NA	TRBJ1-4	TGCGCCAGCAGCCAAGCCGGGAATTATTTT	CASSQAGNYF
NA	TRBV19	NA	TRBJ2-5	TGTGCCAGTAGACTCTGGAGGTTCCAAGAGACCCAGTACTTC	CASRLWRFQETQYF
TRBD1	TRBV29-1	NA	TRBJ1-5	TGCAGCGTCCCAGGGGGGTCTGGCAATCAGCCCCAGCATTTT	CSVPGGSGNQPQHF
NA	TRBV30	few	TRBJ1-3	TGTGCCTGGAGTGTACCGCGGGGTCTCATCGACACCATATATTTT	CAWSVPRGLIDTIYF
NA	TRBV19	NA	TRBJ1-5	TGTGCCAGTAGAGATAACAGGTCTGATCAGCCCCAGCATTTT	CASRDNRSDQPQHF
NA	TRBV11-2	NA	TRBJ2-5	TGTGCCAGCAGCAAGGCTCGGACAGGAGGGGCCGAGACCCAGTACTTC	CASSKARTGGAETQYF
TRBD1	TRBV19	NA	TRBJ1-5	TGTGCCAGTAGTCCGACAGGGGCATGGGATCAGCCCCAGCATTTT	CASSPTGAWDQPQHF
TRBD2	TRBV28	NA	TRBJ2-5	TGTGCCAGCAGCCCTTTAGCGGGAGCAGAGACCCAGTACTTC	CASSPLAGAETQYF
TRBD2	TRBV7-3	NA	TRBJ2-2	TGTGCCAGCAGCTTGGGCGGGGGAAACACCGGGGAGCTGTTTTTT	CASSLGGGNTGELFF
TRBD1	TRBV27	once	TRBJ2-5	TGTGCCAGCAGTCCCCGAGTCGGGCAGGGGGAAAGTTGGAAGAGGGAGACCCAGTACTTC	CASSPRVGQGESWKRETQYF
NA	TRBV4-1	NA	TRBJ1-5	TGCGCCAGCAGCCAAGACAGGGCCAATCAGCCCCAGCATTTT	CASSQDRANQPQHF
TRBD1	TRBV5-6	once	TRBJ1-1	TGTGCCAGCAGCTATTACAGACAGGGCCTGAACACTGAAGCTTTCTTT	CASSYYRQGLNTEAFF
TRBD1	TRBV6-6	NA	TRBJ1-1	TGTGCCAGCAGTCGCCCCCCAACAGGGGGCGTTGACACTGAAGCTTTCTTT	CASSRPPTGGVDTEAFF
TRBD1	TRBV11-1	NA	TRBJ1-1	TGTGCCAGCAGCTCGGGGCCAGGGGGTTACACTGAAGCTTTCTTT	CASSSGPGGYTEAFF
NA	TRBV5-1	NA	TRBJ1-4	TGCGCCAGCAGCTTGGTTGGCGAAGCGACGGAAAAACTGTTTTTT	CASSLVGEATEKLFF
NA	TRBV6-6	NA	TRBJ1-3	TGTGCCAGCCACCCTGGGCCCGGAAACACCATATATTTT	CASHPGPGNTIYF
NA	TRBV7-9	NA	TRBJ1-2	TGTGCCAGCAGCTTAGAGGGGCAGGGAATCTATGGCTACACCTTC	CASSLEGQGIYGYTF
TRBD2	TRBV9	NA	TRBJ2-3	TGTGCCAGCAGCGTGACTAGCGGGTACTTCACAGATACGCAGTATTTT	CASSVTSGYFTDTQYF
NA	TRBV7-2	NA	TRBJ1-1	TGTGCCAGCAGCTTAAACAGGAACACTGAAGCTTTCTTT	CASSLNRNTEAFF
TRBD2	TRBV15	NA	TRBJ2-1	TGTGCCACCAGCAGAGAAACTAGCGGTCACAATGAGCAGTTCTTC	CATSRETSGHNEQFF
NA	TRBV19	few	TRBJ1-1	TGTGCCAGTACCCGGGTAGGGGTACTCGGAAACACTGAAGCTTTCTTT	CASTRVGVLGNTEAFF
TRBD1	TRBV28	NA	TRBJ1-2	TGTGCCAGCAGCCCGGCCTCGACAGGGGTCCATGGCTACACCTTC	CASSPASTGVHGYTF
TRBD1	TRBV2	NA	TRBJ2-7	TGTGCCAGCAGTGTGGGACAGGAGATCTACGAGCAGTACTTC	CASSVGQEIYEQYF
NA	TRBV24-1	NA	TRBJ2-2	TGTGCCACCAGTGAACCAAGCGGAAACACCGGGGAGCTGTTTTTT	CATSEPSGNTGELFF
TRBD1	TRBV20-1	NA	TRBJ2-7	TGCAGTGCGGACAGGGTTGGCGAGCAGTACTTC	CSADRVGEQYF
NA	TRBV29-1	few	TRBJ2-3	TGCAGCGTTGGAAGCATAGGAGGAGCAGATACGCAGTATTTT	CSVGSIGGADTQYF
TRBD1	TRBV19	NA	TRBJ1-1	TGTGCCAGTAGTATGGGGTTAACAGGGGCGAACACTGAAGCTTTCTTT	CASSMGLTGANTEAFF
NA	TRBV28	once	TRBJ1-5	TGTGCCAGCAGCCGCCCCCAGGGAAGTGGTCAGCCCCAGCATTTT	CASSRPQGSGQPQHF
NA	TRBV6-5	NA	TRBJ2-2	TGTGCCAGCAGTTACTGGGAGTACACCGGGGAGCTGTTTTTT	CASSYWEYTGELFF
NA	TRBV24-1	NA	TRBJ2-7	TGTGCCACGAGCGGGACAGGAGGGGCTTCGGGGGAGCAGTACTTC	CATSGTGGASGEQYF
TRBD2	TRBV19	NA	TRBJ2-3	TGTGCCAGTAACGGGGGGGGGCATCCGAGCACAGATACGCAGTATTTT	CASNGGGHPSTDTQYF
NA	TRBV10-3	few	TRBJ2-7	TGTGCCATCAGTGAGTCGCCGGGATCCTACGAGCAGTACTTC	CAISESPGSYEQYF
NA	TRBV13	few	TRBJ1-1	TGTGCCAGCAGGTCCCTGGGACGGGGGGTGAACACTGAAGCTTTCTTT	CASRSLGRGVNTEAFF
NA	TRBV5-4	once	TRBJ1-1	TGTGCCAGCAGCTCAAAAGCGATTGGTTTTGGCACTGAAGCTTTCTTT	CASSSKAIGFGTEAFF
TRBD2	TRBV2	many	TRBJ2-5	TGTGCCAGCAGTGCTCTACGACTAGCGGGAGAAGAGACCCAGTACTTC	CASSALRLAGEETQYF
TRBD2	TRBV5-1	NA	TRBJ2-5	TGCGCCAGCAGCTTGGGGCTAGCGGGAGAAGAGACCCAGTACTTC	CASSLGLAGEETQYF
TRBD1	TRBV11-2	NA	TRBJ1-4	TGTGCCAGCAGCCCCCAGGGGGCGGCTAATGAAAAACTGTTTTTT	CASSPQGAANEKLFF
TRBD2	TRBV5-1	NA	TRBJ2-7	TGCGCCAGCAGCACCCTGACTAGCGGGAGCTCCTACGAGCAGTACTTC	CASSTLTSGSSYEQYF
NA	TRBV9	NA	TRBJ1-3	TGTGCCAGCAGCCCCCCGGGGATTGGAGGAAACACCATATATTTT	CASSPPGIGGNTIYF
TRBD2	TRBV3-1/TRBV3-2	NA	TRBJ2-3	TGTGCCAGCAGTCCCGGGATAGCGGGATACACAGATACGCAGTATTTT	CASSPGIAGYTDTQYF
NA	TRBV7-3	NA	TRBJ2-2	TGTGCCAGCAGCTCGAGACAGGCAAACACCGGGGAGCTGTTTTTT	CASSSRQANTGELFF